These T cell receptor beta chains were read from a single sample in a study of T cells expressing NK-cell markers. TCRdb reanalyzed the 5' RACE reads, giving one entry per CDR3 protein sequence and no DNA. The sample shows about 170,000 distinct CDR3 sequences, and 20% to 25% sits with its ten largest clones. Sequencing was performed on blood T cells: a sorted CD56 or NKG2C T cell subset, CD4+ or CD8+ T cells, or bulk PBMC T cells (not recorded which). These receptors were collected from a man aged 18-70 years in good health. Each CDR3 is given with its conserved first and last residue.

j_call v_call cdr3_aa
TRBJ2-5 TRBV5-6 CASSSPTSGGAETQYF
TRBJ2-3 TRBV27 CASSLSLAGITDTQYF
TRBJ2-2 TRBV6-5 CASSDTGNGELFF
TRBJ2-1 TRBV27 CASSSGESSYNEQFF
TRBJ2-7 TRBV27 CASSYMPGNEQYF
TRBJ1-2 TRBV20-1 CSARVRTDRNYGYTF
TRBJ2-1 TRBV5-4 CASQSETYNEQFF
TRBJ2-1 TRBV20-1 CSARDPGGLGEQFF
TRBJ2-7 TRBV7-9 CASSLGGTGGSYEQYF
TRBJ1-5 TRBV3-1 CASSQGDRGGNQPQHF
TRBJ1-6 TRBV6-1 CASRTPGQNNSPLHF
TRBJ1-1 TRBV5-4 CASSGTDTEAFF
TRBJ2-2 TRBV13 CASSLGPRGTTGELFF
TRBJ2-3 TRBV27 CASSLSAMASTDTQYF
TRBJ2-1 TRBV6-1 CASSETTSGGHEQFF
TRBJ2-3 TRBV2 CAGGTGNTDTQYF
TRBJ2-6 TRBV6-4 CASSESEANVLTF
TRBJ1-1 TRBV7-8 CASSLVAAMNTEAFF
TRBJ2-1 TRBV6-2/TRBV6-3 CASSPYNEQFF
TRBJ2-6 TRBV12-3/TRBV12-4 CASSLGERAGANVLTF
TRBJ2-1 TRBV19 CASSIFPGRYEQFF
TRBJ2-1 TRBV27 CASSLFRDRGHRGEQFF
TRBJ2-7 TRBV19 CASSITGVYPEQYF
TRBJ1-4 TRBV4-2 CASSQEGGATNEKLFF
TRBJ2-2 TRBV6-1 CASGLRGDTGELFF
TRBJ2-5 TRBV30 CAWEPTGGGEETQYF
TRBJ2-7 TRBV7-3 CASSLGTGGLSSYEQYF
TRBJ1-6 TRBV5-1 CASSSGGEAGNSPLHF
TRBJ1-5 TRBV4-2 CASSQDEGSAAQPQHF
TRBJ2-2 TRBV15 CATSREGIGEGGELFF
TRBJ2-1 TRBV5-5 CASSLYLLQYNEQFF